Listed below are T cell receptor beta chains from one sample, sequenced in a study of blood T cell repertoires in COVID-19. Method: immunoSEQ multiplex PCR; TCRdb's copy keeps in-frame clones and lacks some. The data contain 220,000 or so clones, 70% to 85% of them singletons. Material: peripheral blood. The origin of the receptors is a woman older than 75 with acute or convalescent COVID-19. Each CDR3 is given with its conserved first and last residue. A D gene is named only where the DNA matches it firmly. The size of a clone is reported for some rows only, either as once, few or many, or as a class for expanded clones.

clone_size cdr3_length j_call d_call v_call cdr3_aa cdr3_nt
. 14 TRBJ2-7 TRBD1 TRBV9 CASSVPGQGGEQYF TGTGCCAGCAGCGTCCCGGGACAGGGCGGCGAGCAGTACTTC
. 16 TRBJ2-5 TRBD1 TRBV7-8 CASSLANRGPSGTQYF TGTGCCAGCAGCTTAGCCAACAGGGGCCCCTCGGGGACCCAGTACTTC
. 16 TRBJ2-5 . TRBV11-2 CASSLETLAFQETQYF TGTGCCAGCAGCTTAGAAACGTTGGCATTTCAAGAGACCCAGTACTTC
. 13 TRBJ1-5 . TRBV6-5 CASSRQGNQPQHF TGTGCCAGCAGCCGGCAGGGCAATCAGCCCCAGCATTTT
. 16 TRBJ2-1 . TRBV7-3 CASSLNPAVDFNEQFF TGTGCCAGCAGCTTAAATCCGGCGGTCGACTTCAATGAGCAGTTCTTC
. 18 TRBJ1-3 . TRBV14 CASSDRTRTRGPGNTIYF TGTGCCAGCAGCGACCGGACCCGGACTCGAGGGCCTGGAAACACCATATATTTT
. 15 TRBJ2-5 . TRBV25-1 CASSRAGPRGETQYF TGTGCCAGCAGCCGGGCGGGCCCCCGGGGAGAGACCCAGTACTTC
. 18 TRBJ2-5 TRBD2 TRBV14 CASSQRVTSGGTGETQYF TGTGCCAGCAGCCAAAGAGTGACTAGCGGGGGGACCGGGGAGACCCAGTACTTC
. 13 TRBJ2-2 . TRBV3-1/TRBV3-2 CASSQARTGELFF TGTGCCAGCAGCCAAGCTCGGACCGGGGAGCTGTTTTTT
. 15 TRBJ1-5 . TRBV9 CASSVAAGPNQPQHF TGTGCCAGCAGCGTAGCTGCGGGCCCCAATCAGCCCCAGCATTTT
. 15 TRBJ2-7 TRBD1 TRBV4-2 CASSQSDRGLGEQYF TGTGCCAGCAGCCAAAGCGACAGGGGGCTCGGCGAGCAGTACTTC
once 14 TRBJ2-5 . TRBV13 CASSLTGLEETQYF TGTGCCAGCAGCTTAACAGGGTTGGAGGAGACCCAGTACTTC
. 16 TRBJ2-4 TRBD2 TRBV2 CASSVQGGMVKNIQYF TGTGCCAGCAGTGTTCAGGGAGGGATGGTGAAAAACATTCAGTACTTC
. 16 TRBJ2-1 . TRBV6-2/TRBV6-3 CASSSPEGRLYNEQFF TGTGCCAGCAGTTCTCCGGAGGGCCGGTTATACAATGAGCAGTTCTTC
. 15 TRBJ2-7 TRBD1 TRBV4-1 CASSPGTGTPYEQYF TGCGCCAGCAGCCCCGGGACAGGGACACCCTACGAGCAGTACTTC
. 15 TRBJ2-2 TRBD1 TRBV7-3 CASSSGQGTTGELFF TGTGCCAGCAGCTCGGGACAGGGAACGACCGGGGAGCTGTTTTTT